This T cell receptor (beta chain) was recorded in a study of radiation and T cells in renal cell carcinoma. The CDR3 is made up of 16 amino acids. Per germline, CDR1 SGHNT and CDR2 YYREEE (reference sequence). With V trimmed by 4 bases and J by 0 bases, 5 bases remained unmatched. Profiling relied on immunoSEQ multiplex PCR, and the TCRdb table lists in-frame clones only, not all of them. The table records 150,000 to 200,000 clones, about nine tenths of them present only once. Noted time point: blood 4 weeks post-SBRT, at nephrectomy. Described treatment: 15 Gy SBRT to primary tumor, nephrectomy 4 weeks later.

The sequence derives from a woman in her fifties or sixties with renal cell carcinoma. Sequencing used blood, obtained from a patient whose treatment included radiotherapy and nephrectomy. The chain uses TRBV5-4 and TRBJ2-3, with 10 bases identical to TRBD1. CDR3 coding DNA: TGTGCCAGCAGCAGGCGGACAGGGGGTAGCACAGATACGCAGTATTTT. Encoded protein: CASSRRTGGSTDTQYF.